One sample yielded the 3 T cell receptor beta chains listed below, sequenced in a study of T cell responses to AZD1222 COVID-19 vaccine. Sequenced by immunoSEQ multiplex PCR; TCRdb stores in-frame clones only, minus some. The sample contains about 180,000 clones, around 90% of which appear only once. The input for sequencing was peripheral blood, taken 28 days after the second AZD1222 dose. These receptor sequences come from an adult who received the AZD1222 COVID-19 vaccine.

The rearrangement uses TRBV7-3 and TRBJ1-2, with D maybe TRBD1 (6 bases). The ends were cut back, 4 bases at V and 4 bases at J, with 16 bases in the middle. The germline CDR1 and CDR2 sequences are SGHTA and FQGTGA. The CDR3 is made up of 15 amino acids. The CDR3: CASSSPGQGVYGYTF. The CDR3 nucleotides are TGTGCCAGCAGCTCCCCGGGACAAGGAGTCTATGGCTACACCTTC.

Only a few counts were recorded for this clone. The CDR3 spells CASSPFDGGGNQPQHF. DNA for the CDR3: TGTGCCAGCAGCCCCTTTGATGGGGGGGGCAATCAGCCCCAGCATTTT. V and J are TRBV16 and TRBJ1-5; D is perhaps TRBD1 (5 bases). Trimming removed 4 bases from V and 2 bases from J, with 15 bases in between. The CDR3 runs to 16 residues. Looked up from germline, CDR1 is KGHSY and CDR2 is FQNENV. The full variable domain, in which reference TRBV16 and TRBJ1-5 provide the parts outside the CDR3, is GEEVAQTPKHLVRGEGQKAKLYCAPIKGHSYVFWYQQVLKNEFKFLISFQNENVFDETGMPKERFSAKCLPNSPCSLEIQATKLEDSAVYFCASSPFDGGGNQPQHFGDGTRLSIL.

The chain couples TRBV7-9 to TRBJ1-6; TRBD1 aligns across 7 bases. CDR1 is SEHNR and CDR2 is FQNEAQ in the germline V gene (reference sequence). The CDR3 consists of 15 residues. With V trimmed by 7 bases and J by 5 bases, 8 bases remained unmatched. The CDR3 coding sequence is TGTGCCAGCATGGGACAGCCAGGGAATAATTCACCCCTCCACTTT. Translation gives CASMGQPGNNSPLHF.